Below, one TCR beta chain is given with its context. This sample is drawn from a study of cytomegalovirus exposure and HLA in healthy donors. Use of 60 Vbeta and 13 Jbeta primers characterized the PCR. Profiling relied on immunoSEQ multiplex PCR, and the TCRdb table lists in-frame clones only, not all of them. Of 150,000 to 200,000 clones listed, roughly 84% are singletons. This CDR3 has 16 amino acids. Trimming removed 4 bases at V and 7 bases at J, with 21 bases between. Germline V lookup: CDR1 SGHDN, CDR2 FVKESK. This TCR came from a man between 18 and 29 years old in good health and CMV-seronegative. This chain uses TRBV14 with TRBJ2-3; D might be TRBD2 (6 bases). The material sequenced was PBMCs. The CDR3 is CASSPQDRGTRHTQYF. CDR3 nucleotide sequence: TGTGCCAGCAGCCCCCAGGACCGCGGGACCCGCCATACGCAGTATTTT. The full variable domain, with the rest looked up from reference TRBV14 and TRBJ2-3, is EAGVTQFPSHSVIEKGQTVTLRCDPISGHDNLYWYRRVMGKEIKFLLHFVKESKQDESGMPNNRFLAERTGGTYSTLKVQPAELEDSGVYFCASSPQDRGTRHTQYFGPGTRLTVL.